These 5 T cell receptor beta chains came from one sample sequenced in a study of T cell responses to AZD1222 COVID-19 vaccine (dated by TCRdb to about 2021). Interpreted using the paper, the time point label stands for: baseline before first vaccination. The receptor library was made with the immunoSEQ multiplex PCR assay. TCRdb re-hosts the immuneACCESS table, in-frame sequences only. Its copies lack some clones; in the studies checked, an unresolved V gene accounts for under half of them, and the cause for the rest is not known. Counted in this sample were 100,000 to 110,000 clones; about 90% of them appeared once. In total, the top ten clones hold around 1.7% of the sample. Sequenced material: peripheral blood, taken on day 0 of AZD1222 vaccination. These receptors came from an adult in good health.

This clone has a handful of counts. The chain employs TRBV7-8 and TRBJ2-5; no definite D call. Germline loops: CDR1 SGHVS, CDR2 FQNEAQ. Trimming took 5 bases from V and 0 from J, leaving 4 bases between them. The CDR3 is 12 residues long. CDR3 DNA: TGTGCCAGCAGCACCGACCAAGAGACCCAGTACTTC. Translating gives CASSTDQETQYF.

The chain carries TRBV20-1 and TRBJ2-1; D perhaps matches TRBD2 (6 bases). Germline CDR1 and CDR2: DFQATT and SNEGSKA (reference sequence). CDR3 length equals 14 residues. The V end lost 3 bases, the J end lost 5 bases, and 14 bases lay between the germline ends. The CDR3 nucleotides read TGCAGTGCTAGTGGGGGGAGGCCAAACAATGAGCAGTTCTTC. Translated, it gives CSASGGRPNNEQFF.

This chain uses TRBV7-8 with TRBJ1-5; unclear D gene. Trimming removed 5 bases from V and 1 base from J, with 15 bases in between. The CDR3 spans 16 residues. The germline CDR1 and CDR2 sequences are SGHVS and FQNEAQ. The CDR3 DNA reads as TGTGCCAGCAGCCGGGAGGGTATAAGAAGCAATCAGCCCCAGCATTTT. Its translation is CASSREGIRSNQPQHF.

This sequence joins TRBV5-1 and TRBJ2-7; 8 bases map to TRBD1. Germline assignment: CDR1 SGHRS and CDR2 YFSETQ. With V trimmed by 4 bases and J by 4 bases, 13 bases remained unmatched. There are 16 residues in the CDR3. The CDR3 DNA sequence: TGCGCCAGCAGCAGATACCGCGAGACAGGGGTGTACGAGCAGTACTTC. Translated: CASSRYRETGVYEQYF. The variable domain in full, completed from reference TRBV5-1 and TRBJ2-7, reads KAGVTQTPRYLIKTRGQQVTLSCSPISGHRSVSWYQQTPGQGLQFLFEYFSETQRNKGNFPGRFSGRQFSNSRSEMNVSTLELGDSALYLCASSRYRETGVYEQYFGPGTRLTVT.

This sequence joins TRBV9 and TRBJ2-5; TRBD2 aligns across 12 bases. V lost 4 bases, J lost 4 bases, and 8 bases stayed unmatched. The CDR3 has 16 amino acids. Looked up from germline, CDR1 is SGDLS and CDR2 is YYNGEE. This CDR3 is CASSPRLAGALETQYF. DNA for the CDR3: TGTGCCAGCAGCCCTAGACTAGCGGGAGCTTTAGAGACCCAGTACTTC.